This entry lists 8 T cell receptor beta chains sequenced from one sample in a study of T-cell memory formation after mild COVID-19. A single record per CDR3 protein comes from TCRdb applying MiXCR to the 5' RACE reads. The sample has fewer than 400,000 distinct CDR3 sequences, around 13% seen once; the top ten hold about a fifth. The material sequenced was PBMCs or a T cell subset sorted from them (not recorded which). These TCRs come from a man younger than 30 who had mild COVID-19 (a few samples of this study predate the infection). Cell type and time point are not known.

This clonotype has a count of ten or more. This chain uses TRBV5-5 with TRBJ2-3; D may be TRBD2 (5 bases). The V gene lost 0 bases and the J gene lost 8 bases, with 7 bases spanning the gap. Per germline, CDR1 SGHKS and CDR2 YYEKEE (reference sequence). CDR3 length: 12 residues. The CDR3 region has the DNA TGTGCCAGCAGCTTGGGCGAGGGTACGCAGTATTTT. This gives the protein CASSLGEGTQYF.

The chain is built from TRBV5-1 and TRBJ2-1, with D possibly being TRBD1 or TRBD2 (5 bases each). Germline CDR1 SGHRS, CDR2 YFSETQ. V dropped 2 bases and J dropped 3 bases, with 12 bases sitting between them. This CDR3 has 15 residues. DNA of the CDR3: TGCGCCAGCAGCTTTCGAGGGGCGCGCTACAATGAGCAGTTCTTC. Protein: CASSFRGARYNEQFF.

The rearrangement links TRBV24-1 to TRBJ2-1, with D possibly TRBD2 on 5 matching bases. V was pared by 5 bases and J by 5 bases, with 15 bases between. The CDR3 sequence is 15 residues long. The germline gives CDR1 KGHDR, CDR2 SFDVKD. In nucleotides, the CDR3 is TGTGCCACCAGTGGAACGGGGTCTAAGGACAATGAGCAGTTCTTC. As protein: CATSGTGSKDNEQFF.

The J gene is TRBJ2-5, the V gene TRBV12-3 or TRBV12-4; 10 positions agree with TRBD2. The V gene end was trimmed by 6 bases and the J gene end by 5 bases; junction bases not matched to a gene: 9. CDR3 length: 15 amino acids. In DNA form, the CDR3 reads TGTGCCAGCAGGTTGAGCGGGGGGGCCCGGGAGACCCAGTACTTC. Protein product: CASRLSGGARETQYF.

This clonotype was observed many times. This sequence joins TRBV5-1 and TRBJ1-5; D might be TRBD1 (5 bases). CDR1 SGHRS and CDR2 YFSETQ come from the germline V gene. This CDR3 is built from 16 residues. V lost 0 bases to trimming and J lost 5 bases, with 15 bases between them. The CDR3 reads CASSLGGAGWDQPQHF. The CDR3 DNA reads TGCGCCAGCAGCTTGGGGGGCGCAGGGTGGGATCAGCCCCAGCATTTT.

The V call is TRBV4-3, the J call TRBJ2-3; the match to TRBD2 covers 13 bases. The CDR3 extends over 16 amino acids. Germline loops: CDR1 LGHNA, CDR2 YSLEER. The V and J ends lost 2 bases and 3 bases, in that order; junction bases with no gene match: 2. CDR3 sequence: CASSQLGLAGTDTQYF. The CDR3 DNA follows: TGCGCCAGCAGCCAATTGGGACTAGCGGGGACAGATACGCAGTATTTT.

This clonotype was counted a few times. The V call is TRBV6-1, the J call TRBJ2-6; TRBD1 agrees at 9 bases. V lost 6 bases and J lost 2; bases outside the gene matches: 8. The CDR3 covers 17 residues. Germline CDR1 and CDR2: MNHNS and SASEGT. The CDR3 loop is CASRGDRVFAGANVLTF. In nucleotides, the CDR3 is TGTGCCAGCAGGGGGGACAGGGTTTTTGCTGGGGCCAACGTCCTGACTTTC.

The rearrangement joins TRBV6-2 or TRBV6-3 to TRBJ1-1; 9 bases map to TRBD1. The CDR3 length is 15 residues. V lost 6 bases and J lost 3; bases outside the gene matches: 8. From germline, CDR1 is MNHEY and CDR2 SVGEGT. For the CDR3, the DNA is TGTGCCAGCAGGCAACGACAGGGGGTAGACACTGAAGCTTTCTTT. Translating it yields CASRQRQGVDTEAFF.